Below, 15 T cell receptor beta chains from the same sample are listed, as sequenced in a study of Tregs in tolerant kidney transplant recipients. Assay used: immunoSEQ multiplex PCR; TCRdb lists only in-frame clones, some missing. The sample has about 240,000 clones; roughly 84% are singletons. The sequenced sample consisted of CD4+ T cells from blood. The receptors were gathered from a human donor in good health.

DNA of the CDR3: TGTGCCAGCAGCTCCCAGGGGGGGAACACTGAAGCTTTCTTT. Residues: CASSSQGGNTEAFF. The chain recombines TRBV7-9 with TRBJ1-1; TRBD1 aligns across 7 bases. Per germline, CDR1 SEHNR and CDR2 FQNEAQ (reference sequence). The CDR3 consists of 14 residues. The ends lost 4 bases at V and 1 base at J; junction bases unmatched: 3.

The genes are TRBV5-8 and TRBJ1-4; D is unresolved. Trimming took off 4 bases at V and 7 bases at J, with 14 bases between the two ends. The CDR3 has 14 amino acids. The germline CDR1 and CDR2 sequences are SGHTS and YDEGEE. Here the CDR3 DNA reads TGTGCCAGCAGCGCCCGGACCCGCAGTGAAAAACTGTTTTTT. It yields the protein CASSARTRSEKLFF. The full variable domain, its missing parts supplied by reference TRBV5-8 and TRBJ1-4, is EAGVTQSPTHLIKTRGQQATLRCSPISGHTSVYWYQQALGLGLQFLLWYDEGEERNRGNFPPRFSGRQFPNYSSELNVNALELEDSALYLCASSARTRSEKLFFGSGTQLSVL.

This chain connects TRBV5-4 to TRBJ2-5; 7 nucleotides line up with TRBD1. The end of the DNA fits TRBJ2-7 better, so the J call may be wrong. The CDR3 sequence is 14 residues long. Germline loops: CDR1 SGHNT, CDR2 YYREEE (reference sequence). DNA for the CDR3: TGTGCCAGCAGCTCTCGAGGGACAGCCTACGAGCAGTACTTC. Its protein product is CASSSRGTAYEQYF.

The chain carries TRBV6-6 and TRBJ1-3, with a tentative D call TRBD1 (6 bases). V gave up 6 bases and J gave up 8 bases, with 23 bases separating them. Germline V CDR1 and CDR2: MNHNY, SVGAGI (reference sequence). CDR3 length: 16 residues. The CDR3 region is CASRPRPRTEEDTIYF. In DNA, the CDR3 is TGTGCCAGCAGACCTCGCCCCCGGACAGAGGAAGACACCATATATTTT.

The CDR3 is CASRLGLAGAEQFF. In DNA form, the CDR3 reads TGTGCCAGCAGGTTGGGACTAGCGGGAGCGGAGCAGTTCTTC. The genes are TRBV7-2 and TRBJ2-1, with 14 bases aligning to TRBD2. In germline, CDR1 is SGHTA, CDR2 FQGNSA. V was clipped by 6 bases and J by 10 bases; unmatched bases: 5. The CDR3 is made up of 14 amino acids.

This chain uses TRBV18 with TRBJ2-1; 9 bases align to TRBD2. CDR3 length equals 16 residues. Germline CDR1 is KGHSH and CDR2 is LQKENI. V trimming: 3 bases; J trimming: 1 base; junction bases outside the gene matches: 4. Written as DNA, the CDR3 is TGTGCCAGCTCACCCCCGGGACTAGCTTCCTACAATGAGCAGTTCTTC. Residues: CASSPPGLASYNEQFF.

The V and J genes are TRBV7-9 and TRBJ2-5; D is uncertain. Deletions cut 1 base from V and 5 bases from J, with 8 bases between. This CDR3 comprises 13 residues. Germline CDR1 SEHNR, CDR2 FQNEAQ (reference sequence). CDR3 region: CASSLGGWETQYF. The CDR3 DNA reads TGTGCCAGCAGCTTAGGGGGTTGGGAGACCCAGTACTTC.

The rearrangement uses TRBV7-3 and TRBJ1-1; D is ambiguous. Germline values: CDR1 SGHTA, CDR2 FQGTGA. V gave up 3 bases and J gave up 0 bases, with 8 bases separating them. The CDR3 is 14 amino acids. CDR3 sequence: CASSLMKVNTEAFF. The CDR3 DNA is TGTGCCAGCAGCTTGATGAAGGTGAACACTGAAGCTTTCTTT.

This clone appeared once. The chain recombines TRBV27 with TRBJ1-1, with D perhaps TRBD1 (6 bases). The germline V and J ends were trimmed by 6 bases and 0 bases, with 11 bases remaining between them. The CDR3 contains 14 residues. Germline V CDR1 and CDR2: MNHEY, SMNVEV (reference sequence). The CDR3 here is CASSLRGMNTEAFF. The DNA of the CDR3 is TGTGCCAGCAGCCTCAGGGGCATGAACACTGAAGCTTTCTTT.

The rearrangement joins TRBV7-9 to TRBJ1-1; D ambiguous. CDR1 and CDR2 (germline): SEHNR, FQNEAQ (reference sequence). Trimming removed 9 bases at V and 4 bases at J, with 12 bases between. CDR3 size: 12 residues. CDR3 in DNA: TGTGCCAGTACCCAAAGGCGCACTGAAGCTTTCTTT. It is translated as CASTQRRTEAFF. The whole variable domain, remainder taken from reference TRBV7-9 and TRBJ1-1, is DTGVSQNPRHKITKRGQNVTFRCDPISEHNRLYWYRQTLGQGPEFLTYFQNEAQLEKSRLLSDRFSAERPKGSFSTLEIQRTEQGDSAMYLCASTQRRTEAFFGQGTRLTVV.

The CDR3 is CASSPSRLRRSGANVLTF. CDR3 DNA sequence: TGCGCCAGCAGCCCTAGCCGTCTAAGGCGCTCTGGGGCCAACGTCCTGACTTTC. V gene TRBV4-1 combines with J gene TRBJ2-6; possibly TRBD2 for D (5 bases). The CDR3 is 18 amino acids. Germline lookup yields CDR1 MGHRA and CDR2 YSYEKL. The V end was cut by 4 bases, the J end by 0 bases, with 16 bases between.

The chain combines TRBV7-2 with TRBJ1-4; D may be TRBD1 (6 bases). Trimming stripped 1 base from V and 0 bases from J, with 15 bases between. This CDR3 is 18 amino acids long. Germline CDR1 SGHTA, CDR2 FQGNSA. CDR3 coding DNA: TGTGCCAGCAGCTTAGGATGGGGGGGCATTGCAACTAATGAAAAACTGTTTTTT. Translation: CASSLGWGGIATNEKLFF. Drawing the rest from reference TRBV7-2 and TRBJ1-4, the complete variable domain is GAGVSQSPSNKVTEKGKDVELRCDPISGHTALYWYRQSLGQGLEFLIYFQGNSAPDKSGLPSDRFSAERTGGSVSTLTIQRTQQEDSAVYLCASSLGWGGIATNEKLFFGSGTQLSVL.

V and J are TRBV7-6 and TRBJ1-5, with D perhaps matching TRBD1 (5 bases). Germline CDR1 SGHVS, CDR2 FNYEAQ. The CDR3 is 15 residues long. V was shortened by 0 bases and J by 5 bases, with 11 bases between the two germline ends. The CDR3 here is CASSLAGGAYQPQHF. As DNA, the CDR3 is TGTGCCAGCAGCTTAGCGGGGGGAGCGTATCAGCCCCAGCATTTT.

This chain links TRBV2 with TRBJ2-7; D is ambiguous. The CDR3 extends over 15 amino acids. The germline V gene has CDR1 SNHLY and CDR2 FYNNEI. Trimming shortened V by 1 base and J by 4 bases, and 14 bases separated the two germline ends. CDR3 sequence: CASSEGATPTYEQYF. Written as DNA, the CDR3 is TGTGCCAGCAGTGAAGGCGCGACACCAACTTACGAGCAGTACTTC.

The CDR3, as DNA: TGCGCCAGCAGCCAGCAACTGAACACTGAAGCTTTCTTT. It specifies CASSQQLNTEAFF. The chain is built from TRBV4-1 and TRBJ1-1; D call uncertain. The CDR3 covers 13 residues. CDR1 and CDR2 from the germline V gene are MGHRA and YSYEKL. The V end was cut by 3 bases, the J end by 0 bases, with 5 bases between.